The sequence of this T cell receptor beta chain was determined in a study of tumor-infiltrating lymphocytes in primary liver carcinoma (dated 2017 in TCRdb). Concerning the study at large: Hepatocellular carcinoma (four) or combined HCC and intrahepatic cholangiocarcinoma (one) was present in the five patients, who were three men and two women aged 30 to 69 years. The five patients had tumors of stage T1-T3 N0M0, with maximum diameters ranging from about 4.2 to 11 cm. Samples yielded roughly 3.65 to 7.13 million productive TCRbeta reads; read depth did not differ significantly between tissue types. The study combined TCRbeta repertoire sequencing, expression microarrays and whole-exome sequencing across five regions of each liver tumor, with adjacent normal tissue and blood. A total of 35 or so specimens from 5 patients went through TCRbeta repertoire sequencing, namely 25 tumor regions, 5 adjacent noncancerous liver tissues and 5 peripheral blood samples. Agilent mRNA microarray profiling was performed on the roughly 25 tumor region samples to relate TCRbeta repertoire diversity to the local molecular phenotype. High reproducibility was observed for the technical replicate repertoires, with mean shared-clone rates approximately 0.9 and correlation coefficients above 0.95.

Without any cell sorting, total RNA and DNA were extracted together from about 19-30 mg of bulk tissue using the AllPrep DNA/RNA mini kit. Between late 2015 and early 2016, roughly five patients in China with histopathologically diagnosed primary liver carcinoma had surgical resection. At the time of sampling, the patients were treatment-naive and had chronic HBV infection. Five spatially separated regions were sampled per tumor: superior, inferior, left-lateral and right-lateral poles, plus the tumor centre. Histological examination found more than 80% viable tumor cells in every tumor sample. Each fresh piece of tumor and adjacent tissue was cut in two, with one half stored in RNAlater at -80 degrees C and the other half sent for histology. What the work shows at the level of the full study, not this receptor alone: A significantly larger repertoire fraction was made up by the top 250 clones in tumors than in blood (p = 0.039). Just about 8-25% of top clones turned up in all five regions of a tumor, which suggests spatial heterogeneity among tumor-infiltrating T cells. Because the samples were bulk and unsorted, CD4+ and CD8+ T cell repertoires could not be compared. Repertoire overlap was higher between tumor regions (mean around 35%) than tumor-adjacent (approximately 17%) or tumor-blood (14%) pairs, consistent with antigen-driven expansion. The study included only four to six patients, and the authors note findings should be validated in a larger study. Only the TCR beta chain was sequenced, so true repertoire diversity is likely underestimated because unpaired alpha chains were not captured.

Inclusive of both ends, the CDR3 amounts to 14 amino acids. Only the CDR3 portion is preserved as DNA: 42 bases, with reading frame beginning at the first base. This clonotype was counted between two and nine times. The clone's antigen remains unknown. Given the absence of the conserved phenylalanine or tryptophan at the CDR3 end, a read error is likely. TCRbeta-specific cDNA was reverse-transcribed from 500 ng total RNA using a constant-region primer and ProtoScript II reverse transcriptase. Three nested multiplex PCR rounds, following a slightly modified ARM-PCR procedure, were used to build the TCRbeta libraries. Multiplex TRBV1-TRBV30 forward primers and a Cbeta reverse primer were used in the first two PCR rounds, each of which was run for approximately 9 cycles. Sample barcodes and Illumina adapters were attached in a final 25-cycle PCR using Deep VentR polymerase. Before sequencing, amplicons of 200-500 bp were gel-purified using a QIAquick gel extraction kit. An Illumina HiSeq 2500 was used to sequence the TCRbeta amplicons with 250-bp paired-end reads. As for how the authors treated the data: To recover full CDR3 sequences, reads were quality-trimmed using Trimmomatic v0.33 and paired reads were then merged using FLASH v1.2.11. V, D and J germline segments were assigned to the rearranged TCRbeta sequences by MiGEC v1.2.1b. Clonotype statistics, along with Shannon-Wiener diversity indices, were calculated using VDJtools v1.0.0. To reduce sampling bias, subsequent analyses other than the diversity analysis used only the 250 most abundant clonotypes in each sample. The public sequencing data were trimmed at Q25 with fastp and processed into clonotypes with MiXCR by TCRdb, which kept only in-frame beta chains. CDR3 protein duplicates are merged, each entry listing the most common genes and DNA. The V and J calls follow TCRdb's processing rather than the paper's. The sample table lists 30,000 to 40,000 distinct CDR3 sequences, just under 75% of them with a count of one. The top ten clonotypes cover roughly 15% of the sample.

The chain is assembled from TRBV12-3 or TRBV12-4 and TRBJ2-5; confidence is insufficient to name the D gene. Sequenced material: liver tumor tissue from sampling region 4. Per the publication, the cell subset or site label means: tumor region T4, right-lateral pole. The clonotype was recovered from a man aged 40-50 years with primary liver carcinoma and hepatitis B virus infection. The DNA reads TGTGCCCGCAGTTCAGAGCGTACCGGGGAGACCCAGTACCTC. It translates to CARSSERTGETQYL.